Here is one T cell receptor beta chain with its context. Its recognized antigen is unknown. No clone much larger than this one lies a single base away; base qualities are absent. This specimen includes other DNA sequences encoding the same CDR3. Whole blood was collected in K2EDTA tubes by collaborating institutions according to the institutions' own protocols. For TCRbeta analysis, collaborator samples were shipped as frozen whole blood, as isolated PBMCs, or as DNA extracted from either sample type. This sample was taken from a study of blood T cell repertoires in COVID-19 (dated by TCRdb to about 2020). Regarding the complete study: The collaborator samples originated in the United States, Italy and Spain and spanned the acute and convalescent phases of COVID-19. The prospective study material was composed of cDNA or gDNA derived from T cells, B-cell-depleted T cells, or PBMCs. The dataset comprised deeply sampled blood TCRbeta repertoires from subjects exposed to, actively infected with, or recovered from COVID-19. A freely available public database, intended as a resource for researchers studying the immune response to SARS-CoV-2, is where the repertoires were released. The samples were drawn from the first 160 participants of the ongoing ImmuneRACE study and from over 950 subjects provided by 6 global collaborators. A de-identified subject ID, COVID-19 status, age in years and sex were almost always included in the sample metadata. Where HLA class I and class II types were available, the types were taken from metadata supplied by the sample provider, not from assay-based typing. Summary of the overall study and its limitations: The quantity of clinical and demographic metadata differed by source and by participant and was supplied without curation.

TCRbeta CDR3 regions were amplified from genomic DNA by means of the immunoSEQ Assay, a bias-controlled multiplex PCR. On the authors' methods: The number of nucleated cells in each sample was estimated by amplification of reference gene primers within the assay. To quantify the absolute abundance of each unique TCRbeta CDR3 rearrangement, sequence reads were collapsed and filtered. For each sample, productive Simpson clonality was calculated as the square root of Simpson's diversity index over productive rearrangements. TCRdb carries this immuneACCESS record with in-frame sequences only. Its versions omit some clonotypes, under half of them owing to an unresolved V gene in the studies checked, with the rest unexplained. The DNA was the basis for D and trimming; V, J and clone size are from that table. This sample is represented by under 250,000 clones; about 83% of them were singletons. The biggest ten clones account for roughly 7.6% of the sample.

Taken from cysteine to phenylalanine, the CDR3 has 16 residues. The only DNA kept is the CDR3, 48 bases in frame from the first base. Between the V and J ends, shortened by 3 bases and 0 bases respectively, the junction contains 13 bases. Taken from the germline V gene, the CDR1 and CDR2 loops are SGHAT and FQNNGV. Recombination linked TRBV11-2 to TRBJ2-3, with a tentative D gene TRBD2 over 7 matching bases. The sequenced material came from peripheral blood. This TCR came from a woman between 50 and 59 years old with acute or convalescent COVID-19. The bases are TGTGCCAGCAGCTTGGGGGGCGGGGGTAGCACAGATACGCAGTATTTT. Translated, it reads CASSLGGGGSTDTQYF.